Listed here is a single TCR beta chain. Its cognate antigen is unknown. This sample was taken from a study of T cells in Graves' hyperthyroidism and ophthalmopathy. Amplification of TCR beta CDR3 regions was performed using RNA transcripts as template. HTBI primers were the set used in a first-round RT-PCR of the TCR CDR3. TCRdb reanalysed the multiplex PCR reads using MiXCR and keeps one entry per CDR3 protein. This sample has some 700,000 distinct CDR3 sequences, with around 15% found just once. Whole-study findings and limits: Blood also showed most of the thyroid clonotypes that were expanded above 0.001.

The sample taken for sequencing was blood. The source of this sequence is a man aged 50 or older with Graves' hyperthyroidism.

The chain's CDR3 is CASSFMGTNQPQHF. The CDR3 DNA is TGTGCCAGCAGTTTTATGGGGACAAATCAGCCCCAGCATTTT. The chain has TRBV28 and TRBJ1-5; D is possibly TRBD1 (6 bases). Germline V gives CDR1 MDHEN, CDR2 SYDVKM. The V and J ends lost 3 bases and 4 bases respectively, with 10 bases between them. This CDR3 has 14 residues.